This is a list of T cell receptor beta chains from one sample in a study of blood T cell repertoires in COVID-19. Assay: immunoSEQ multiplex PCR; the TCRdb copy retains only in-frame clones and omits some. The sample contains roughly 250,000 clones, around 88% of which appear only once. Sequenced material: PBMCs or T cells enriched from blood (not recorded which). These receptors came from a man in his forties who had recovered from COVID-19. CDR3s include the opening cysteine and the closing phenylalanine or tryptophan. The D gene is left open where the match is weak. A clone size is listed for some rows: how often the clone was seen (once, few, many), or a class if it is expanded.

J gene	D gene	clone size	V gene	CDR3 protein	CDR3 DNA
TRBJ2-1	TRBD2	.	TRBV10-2	CASSFSGSNINEQFF	TGCGCCAGCAGTTTCAGCGGGAGTAATATTAATGAGCAGTTCTTC
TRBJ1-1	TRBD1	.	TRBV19	CASSRDRERAEAFF	TGTGCCAGTAGTCGGGACAGGGAGCGGGCTGAAGCTTTCTTT
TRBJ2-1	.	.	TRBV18	CASSPGPYNEQFF	TGTGCCAGCTCACCGGGGCCATACAATGAGCAGTTCTTC
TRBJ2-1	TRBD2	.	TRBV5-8	CAQQRTSVIDEQFF	TGTGCCCAGCAAAGGACTAGCGTTATAGATGAGCAGTTCTTC
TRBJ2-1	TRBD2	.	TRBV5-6	CASSLVWREGSEQFF	TGTGCCAGCAGCTTGGTCTGGCGGGAGGGGAGTGAGCAGTTCTTC
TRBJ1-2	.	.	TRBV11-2	CASSLEQGVYGYTF	TGTGCCAGCAGCTTAGAACAGGGAGTCTATGGCTACACCTTC
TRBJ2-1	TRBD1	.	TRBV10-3	CAISESAGTGGVHEQFF	TGTGCCATCAGTGAGTCTGCCGGGACAGGGGGGGTCCATGAGCAGTTCTTC
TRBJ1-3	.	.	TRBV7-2	CASTQRGGNTIYF	TGTGCCAGCACCCAAAGGGGTGGAAACACCATATATTTT
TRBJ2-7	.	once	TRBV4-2	CASSLAEGQTSYEQYF	TGTGCCAGCAGCCTCGCGGAGGGACAGACCTCCTACGAGCAGTACTTC
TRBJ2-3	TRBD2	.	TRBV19	CASTRGGSGRSDTQYF	TGTGCCAGTACACGAGGGGGTAGCGGGAGGTCAGATACGCAGTATTTT
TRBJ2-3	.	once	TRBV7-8	CASRPPGLGRGTDTQYF	TGTGCCAGCAGACCTCCCGGACTCGGGAGAGGGACAGATACGCAGTATTTT
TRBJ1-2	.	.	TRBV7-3	CASSLNGQGNGYTF	TGTGCCAGCAGCTTAAATGGGCAGGGGAATGGCTACACCTTC
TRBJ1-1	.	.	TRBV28	CASNNRVRAEAFF	TGTGCCAGCAACAACAGGGTTAGGGCTGAAGCTTTCTTT
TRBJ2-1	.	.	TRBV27	CARSESSSYNEQFF	TGTGCCAGGTCCGAATCGAGCTCCTACAATGAGCAGTTCTTC
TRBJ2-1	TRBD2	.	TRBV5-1	CASSLLAGANNEQFF	TGCGCCAGCAGCTTACTAGCGGGGGCCAACAATGAGCAGTTCTTC
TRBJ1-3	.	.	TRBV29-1	CSYESSGNTIYF	TGCAGCTACGAGAGCTCTGGAAACACCATATATTTT
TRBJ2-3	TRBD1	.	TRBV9	CASSAGTAPSTDTQYF	TGTGCCAGCAGCGCCGGGACAGCCCCTAGCACAGATACGCAGTATTTT
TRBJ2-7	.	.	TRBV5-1	CASSRGLGYYEQYF	TGCGCCAGCAGCCGAGGATTGGGTTATTACGAGCAGTACTTC
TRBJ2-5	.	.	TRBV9	CASSVRGGQETQYF	TGTGCCAGCAGCGTAAGGGGGGGCCAAGAGACCCAGTACTTC
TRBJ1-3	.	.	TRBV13	CASSLGAGASGNTIYF	TGTGCCAGCAGCTTAGGGGCGGGGGCCTCTGGAAACACCATATATTTT
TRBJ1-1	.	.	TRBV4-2	CASSPTVGEAFF	TGTGCCAGCAGCCCCACGGTCGGTGAAGCTTTCTTT
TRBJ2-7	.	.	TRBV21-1	CASRQGIYEQYF	TGTGCCAGCAGGCAGGGGATTTACGAGCAGTACTTC
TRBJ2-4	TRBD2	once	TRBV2	CASSPTSGSLLAKNIQYF	TGTGCCAGCAGTCCGACTAGCGGGAGTCTCCTAGCCAAAAACATTCAGTACTTC
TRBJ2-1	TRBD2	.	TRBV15	CATSRGQGLADNEQFF	TGTGCCACCAGCAGGGGTCAAGGACTAGCGGACAATGAGCAGTTCTTC
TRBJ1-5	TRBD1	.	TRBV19	CASSPGTGRKPQHF	TGTGCCAGTAGTCCCGGGACAGGGAGGAAGCCCCAGCATTTT
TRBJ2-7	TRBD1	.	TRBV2	CASSEGQTDSYEQYF	TGTGCCAGCAGTGAGGGACAGACAGATTCCTACGAGCAGTACTTC
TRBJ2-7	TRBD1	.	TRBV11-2	CASSPTGAEQYF	TGTGCCAGCAGTCCTACAGGGGCCGAGCAGTACTTC
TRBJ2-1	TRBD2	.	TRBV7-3	CASSPGGAGAYNEQFF	TGTGCCAGCAGTCCAGGAGGAGCGGGAGCCTACAATGAGCAGTTCTTC
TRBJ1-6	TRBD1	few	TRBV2	CASRKDRGDNSPLHF	TGTGCCAGCAGGAAGGACAGGGGAGATAATTCACCCCTCCACTTT
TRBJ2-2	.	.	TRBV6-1	CASSDILYTGELFF	TGTGCCAGCAGTGATATACTCTACACCGGGGAGCTGTTTTTT
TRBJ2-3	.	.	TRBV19	CASSIVTAYTDTQYF	TGTGCCAGTAGTATAGTGACTGCCTACACAGATACGCAGTATTTT
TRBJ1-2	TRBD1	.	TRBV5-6	CASSFRDRDYGYTF	TGTGCCAGCAGCTTTCGGGACAGAGATTATGGCTACACCTTC
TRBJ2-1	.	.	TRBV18	CASSHPGEWYNEQFF	TGTGCCAGCTCACACCCGGGGGAGTGGTACAATGAGCAGTTCTTC
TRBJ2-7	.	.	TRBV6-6	CASCLGRQGSYEQYF	TGTGCCAGCTGCCTCGGGAGACAGGGCTCCTACGAGCAGTACTTC
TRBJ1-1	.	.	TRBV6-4	CASSIQDGNTEAFF	TGTGCCAGCAGCATACAGGACGGTAACACTGAAGCTTTCTTT
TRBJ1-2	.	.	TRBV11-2	CASSRIQGYGYTF	TGTGCCAGCAGCCGCATCCAGGGTTATGGCTACACCTTC
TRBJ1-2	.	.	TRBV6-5	CASSTGVGYGYTF	TGTGCCAGCAGTACCGGGGTAGGCTATGGCTACACCTTC
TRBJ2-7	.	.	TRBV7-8	CASSHRVKSYEQYF	TGTGCCAGCAGTCACAGGGTGAAGAGCTACGAGCAGTACTTC
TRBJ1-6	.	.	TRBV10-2	CASRQLSSSYNSPLHF	TGCGCCAGCAGACAGTTATCAAGCTCCTATAATTCACCCCTCCACTTT
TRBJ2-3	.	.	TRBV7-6	CASSVQPGGMETDTQYF	TGTGCCAGCAGCGTACAACCGGGGGGCATGGAGACAGATACGCAGTATTTT
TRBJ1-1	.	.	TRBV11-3	CASSLPPPNAGIITEAFF	TGTGCCAGCAGCTTGCCCCCTCCGAACGCGGGGATAATCACTGAAGCTTTCTTT
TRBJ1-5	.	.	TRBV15	CATSRSGSNQPQHF	TGTGCCACCAGCAGGTCAGGGAGCAATCAGCCCCAGCATTTT
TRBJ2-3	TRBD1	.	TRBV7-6	CASSLRGGPSTDTQYF	TGTGCCAGCAGCTTAAGAGGGGGCCCGAGCACAGATACGCAGTATTTT
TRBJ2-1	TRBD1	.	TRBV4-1	CASSQGQGLDVVYNEQFF	TGCGCCAGCAGCCAAGGACAGGGGTTGGATGTAGTATACAATGAGCAGTTCTTC
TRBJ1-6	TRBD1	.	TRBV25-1	CASSEGQGDYNSPLHF	TGTGCCAGCAGTGAAGGACAGGGGGACTATAATTCACCCCTCCACTTT
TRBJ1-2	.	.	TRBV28	CASSLSGFDYTF	TGTGCCAGCAGTTTATCTGGCTTTGACTACACCTTC
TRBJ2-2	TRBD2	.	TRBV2	CAARGGGRTGELFF	TGTGCCGCAAGAGGCGGGGGGCGAACCGGGGAGCTGTTTTTT
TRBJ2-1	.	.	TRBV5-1	CASSSTGSSYNEQFF	TGCGCCAGCAGCTCAACCGGGAGCTCCTACAATGAGCAGTTCTTC
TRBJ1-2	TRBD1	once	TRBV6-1	CASSEYDREANYGYTF	TGTGCCAGCAGTGAATATGACAGGGAAGCTAACTATGGCTACACCTTC
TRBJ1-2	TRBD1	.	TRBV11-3	CASSPGQGANYGYTF	TGTGCCAGCAGCCCTGGACAGGGCGCTAACTATGGCTACACCTTC
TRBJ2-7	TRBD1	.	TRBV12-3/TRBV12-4	CASSTQGAWEQYF	TGTGCCAGCTCGACGCAGGGGGCTTGGGAGCAGTACTTC